This T cell receptor beta chain came from a study of blood T cells in healthy people across ages. The study's findings and limits: Investigators viewed diversity estimates from one million T cells as underestimates, the study reported.

This clonotype was seen more than once but under ten times. Its antigen is still unknown. Per the germline V gene, CDR1 is SGHRS and CDR2 is YFSETQ. The CDR3 has 13 amino acids. Trimming left V 4 bases short and J 6 bases short, with 10 bases between. Using a J-beta primer mix together with a sample-barcoded 5' primer, a second PCR was run for roughly 6 to 11 cycles. A tag from a template-switch adaptor with 12 random nucleotides marked each cDNA molecule. TCRdb re-called the 5' RACE reads through MiXCR, storing one row per CDR3 protein. Of approximately 780,000 distinct CDR3 sequences listed, roughly 26% are singletons. This sample also belongs to another study, concerning T cells of mothers and their children. According to that study: TCR recombination output is shaped by thymic selection similarly in related and unrelated pairs. Overlap in related mother-child pairs always slightly exceeded unrelated pairs, never significantly.

The sequence was collected from a boy younger than 18 in good health. The chain carries TRBV5-1 and TRBJ1-4, with D uncertain. Sequenced: blood. The CDR3 region is CASSPRVDEKLFF. The CDR3 DNA follows: TGCGCCAGCAGCCCACGGGTGGATGAAAAACTGTTTTTT.